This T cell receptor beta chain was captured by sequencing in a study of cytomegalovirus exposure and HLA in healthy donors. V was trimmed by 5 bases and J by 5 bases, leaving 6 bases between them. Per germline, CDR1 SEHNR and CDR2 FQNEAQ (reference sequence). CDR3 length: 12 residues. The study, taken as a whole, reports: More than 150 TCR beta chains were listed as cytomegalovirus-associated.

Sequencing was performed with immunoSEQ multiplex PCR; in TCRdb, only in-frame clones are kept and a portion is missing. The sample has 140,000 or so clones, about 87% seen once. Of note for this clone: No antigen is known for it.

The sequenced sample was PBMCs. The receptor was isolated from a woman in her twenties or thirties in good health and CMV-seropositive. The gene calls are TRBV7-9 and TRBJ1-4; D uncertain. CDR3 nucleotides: TGTGCCAGCAGCCCTCTGAATGAAAAACTGTTTTTT. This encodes CASSPLNEKLFF. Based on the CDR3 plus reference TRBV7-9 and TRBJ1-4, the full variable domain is DTGVSQNPRHKITKRGQNVTFRCDPISEHNRLYWYRQTLGQGPEFLTYFQNEAQLEKSRLLSDRFSAERPKGSFSTLEIQRTEQGDSAMYLCASSPLNEKLFFGSGTQLSVL.